These 31 T cell receptor beta chains were sequenced from one sample in a study of blood T cell repertoires in COVID-19. Produced via immunoSEQ multiplex PCR; TCRdb's table is partial and in-frame only. This table has approximately 110,000 clones, approximately 85% appearing once. Sequenced material: peripheral blood. The source of these receptors is a man between 45 and 60 years old with acute or convalescent COVID-19.

The chain combines TRBV18 with TRBJ1-2; the match to TRBD1 covers 12 bases. Per the germline V gene, CDR1 is KGHSH and CDR2 is LQKENI. The CDR3 has 15 amino acids. Germline trimming cut 3 bases from V and 4 bases from J; bases unmatched to any gene: 3. The CDR3 bases are TGTGCCAGCTCACCCTGGGACAGGGGGCCCTATGGCTACACCTTC. Translated, it gives CASSPWDRGPYGYTF.

The rearrangement joins TRBV11-3 to TRBJ2-7; perhaps TRBD1 as D (6 bases). Germline V gene data show CDR1 as SGHNT and CDR2 as YENEEA. Trimming left V 4 bases short and J 2 bases short, with 12 bases between. The CDR3 length is 14 residues. The CDR3 loop reads CASSSTGIPYEQYF. CDR3 DNA: TGTGCCAGCAGCTCAACAGGGATTCCCTACGAGCAGTACTTC.

This clone turned up a few times. The rearrangement links TRBV6-5 to TRBJ2-7, with TRBD1 matching 11 bases. From germline, CDR1 is MNHEY and CDR2 SVGAGI. The CDR3 runs 15 residues. V shed 7 bases, J shed 3 bases, and the junction held 8 bases outside the gene matches. The CDR3 DNA reads TGTGCCAGCACCAAATCCGGGACAGGGGGCTACGAGCAGTACTTC. This translates into CASTKSGTGGYEQYF.

As to this clone: The same CDR3 also results from other DNA sequences found in this sample. The V and J genes are TRBV9 and TRBJ1-2; possible D gene TRBD1, 6 bases. Trimming took 0 bases from V and 4 from J, leaving 7 bases between them. The germline V gene has CDR1 SGDLS and CDR2 YYNGEE. This CDR3 has 13 amino acids. CDR3 in DNA: TGTGCCAGCAGCGTAGGGACAGCCTATGGCTACACCTTC. It codes for CASSVGTAYGYTF.

The chain joins TRBV19 to TRBJ1-5; 10 bases agree with TRBD1. Per the germline V gene, CDR1 is LNHDA and CDR2 is SQIVND (reference sequence). V lost 7 bases, J lost 6 bases, and 6 bases stayed unmatched. The CDR3 is 14 amino acids. The CDR3 loop is CASTMDRGVQPQHF. For the CDR3, the DNA is TGTGCCAGTACTATGGACAGGGGGGTTCAGCCCCAGCATTTT.

CDR3 DNA: TGTGCCAGCAGTGATGGACAGGGGCGAAAGAGCAATCAGCCCCAGCATTTT. It codes for CASSDGQGRKSNQPQHF. The V gene is TRBV25-1, the J gene TRBJ1-5, with TRBD1 matching over 9 bases. CDR3 length: 17 residues. Trimming took 3 bases from V and 1 from J; bases not matched to a gene: 7. Germline values: CDR1 MGHDK, CDR2 SYGVNS.

This clone was detected only a few times. This chain joins TRBV28 and TRBJ2-7, with 9 positions matching TRBD2. The germline gives CDR1 MDHEN, CDR2 SYDVKM. J lost 6 bases, V lost 3 bases, and 12 bases had no gene match. CDR3 length: 16 amino acids. The CDR3 DNA reads as TGTGCCAGCAGTTTGCGGCTAGCGGGATTGGGGGCCGAGCAGTACTTC. Translating gives CASSLRLAGLGAEQYF.

J is TRBJ2-5 and V is TRBV7-9; D remains unclear. Germline CDR1 and CDR2: SEHNR and FQNEAQ (reference sequence). The CDR3 is 15 residues long. Between the trimmed V and J ends, which lost 1 base and 1 base, there was a span of 10 bases. In nucleotides, the CDR3 is TGTGCCAGCAGCTTAGACCGCAGTATCCAAGAGACCCAGTACTTC. Amino acids: CASSLDRSIQETQYF.

V is TRBV20-1 and J is TRBJ2-5; D is undetermined. V was trimmed by 4 bases and J by 5 bases, leaving 8 bases between them. The length of the CDR3 is 11 residues. Germline V gene sequence: CDR1 DFQATT, CDR2 SNEGSKA (reference sequence). CDR3 loop: CSANIHETQYF. CDR3 nucleotides: TGCAGTGCTAACATCCACGAGACCCAGTACTTC.

The gene calls are TRBV11-3 and TRBJ1-2, with unresolved D. V gave up 4 bases and J gave up 5 bases, with 14 bases separating them. CDR3 length: 14 amino acids. Germline V CDR1 and CDR2: SGHNT, YENEEA. The CDR3: CASSYRSGPYGYTF. CDR3 nucleotide sequence: TGTGCCAGCAGCTACCGATCCGGTCCTTATGGCTACACCTTC.

The rearrangement joins TRBV4-2 to TRBJ1-5; 12 nucleotides line up with TRBD1. The CDR3 covers 17 residues. Germline V lookup: CDR1 LGHNA, CDR2 YNFKEQ. J was trimmed by 6 bases and V by 4 bases; bases with no gene match: 10. DNA for the CDR3: TGTGCCAGCAGCCCGAATCCGGGACAGGGGGCAGGTCAGCCCCAGCATTTT. Translated: CASSPNPGQGAGQPQHF.

The rearrangement uses TRBV27 and TRBJ2-7, with TRBD2 as a possible D gene (6 bases). V was clipped by 5 bases and J by 3 bases, with 11 bases between them. The CDR3 spans 13 residues. Germline V gene sequence: CDR1 MNHEY, CDR2 SMNVEV (reference sequence). The CDR3 DNA follows: TGTGCCAGCAGTCTACGACTAGGCTACGAGCAGTACTTC. Protein: CASSLRLGYEQYF.

The chain is built from TRBV7-9 and TRBJ2-3; weak D call: TRBD2 (6 bases). The CDR3 has 13 residues. Germline CDR1 is SEHNR and CDR2 is FQNEAQ (reference sequence). V was pared by 4 bases and J by 4 bases, with 9 bases between. CDR3 DNA: TGTGCCAGCAGCTGGGACTCGTCAGATACGCAGTATTTT. It is translated as CASSWDSSDTQYF.

The chain uses TRBV2 and TRBJ2-7; no clear D gene. The germline V gene has CDR1 SNHLY and CDR2 FYNNEI. The CDR3 runs to 14 residues. Trimming pared 3 bases from V and 1 base from J, leaving 10 bases between. The CDR3 DNA follows: TGTGCCAGCAGTGAGTACACAGATTCCTACGAGCAGTACTTC. As protein: CASSEYTDSYEQYF.

This clone occurred once. The chain couples TRBV19 to TRBJ2-1; TRBD1 agrees at 7 bases. There are 15 residues in the CDR3. With V trimmed by 6 bases and J by 5 bases, 10 bases remained unmatched. Germline V CDR1 and CDR2: LNHDA, SQIVND (reference sequence). CDR3 nucleotides: TGTGCCAGTAGGTCGGACAGGACGAGGGACAATGAGCAGTTCTTC. The encoded protein is CASRSDRTRDNEQFF.

The J gene is TRBJ2-2, the V gene TRBV5-4, with 7 bases fitting TRBD1. Germline V lookup: CDR1 SGHNT, CDR2 YYREEE (reference sequence). The CDR3 covers 16 residues. V gave up 4 bases and J gave up 4 bases; unmatched junction bases: 10. CDR3 residues: CASSTRDSFFTGELFF. The DNA of the CDR3 is TGTGCCAGCAGCACCCGGGACAGCTTTTTCACCGGGGAGCTGTTTTTT.

In nucleotides, the CDR3 is TGTGCCAGCAGCTTAGAAGGCGGCTCCTACAATGAGCAGTTCTTC. This codes for CASSLEGGSYNEQFF. V is TRBV7-3 and J is TRBJ2-1; D is ambiguous. This CDR3 contains 15 residues. V dropped 2 bases and J dropped 0 bases, with 8 bases sitting between them. Germline CDR1 reads SGHTA; CDR2 reads FQGTGA.

This chain joins TRBV28 and TRBJ2-5, with D possibly matching TRBD1 (6 bases). The CDR3 sequence is 13 residues long. Trimming stripped 8 bases from V and 1 base from J, with 11 bases between. In germline, CDR1 is MDHEN, CDR2 SYDVKM. CDR3 amino acids: CASYREIQETQYF. DNA of the CDR3: TGTGCCAGCTACAGGGAAATCCAAGAGACCCAGTACTTC.

The V call is TRBV5-1, the J call TRBJ2-7; 12 bases agree with TRBD2. The germline V gene has CDR1 SGHRS and CDR2 YFSETQ. The V and J ends lost 4 bases and 3 bases, in that order; junction bases with no gene match: 17. The CDR3 contains 19 residues. This CDR3 reads CASSRSTSGRKRLGYEQYF. The CDR3 region has the DNA TGCGCCAGCAGCCGCTCGACTAGCGGGAGAAAAAGGCTCGGCTACGAGCAGTACTTC.

The chain has TRBV10-3 and TRBJ2-7, with a weak D call TRBD2 (6 bases). The CDR3 spans 14 residues. Germline CDR1 is ENHRY and CDR2 is SYGVKD. The V and J ends lost 3 bases and 4 bases respectively, with 13 bases between them. The CDR3 here is CAISEVSGTYEQYF. In DNA, the CDR3 is TGTGCCATCAGTGAAGTATCGGGGACTTACGAGCAGTACTTC.

The CDR3 region has the DNA TGTGCCACTAGTCTGGGACTAGCGGGGCTTACCACAGATACGCAGTATTTT. This sequence encodes CATSLGLAGLTTDTQYF. The chain couples TRBV10-3 to TRBJ2-3; TRBD2 agrees at 13 bases. Germline V CDR1 and CDR2: ENHRY, SYGVKD. With V trimmed by 10 bases and J by 2 bases, 12 bases remained unmatched. The CDR3 is 17 residues long.

This clone was detected only a few times. The rearrangement uses TRBV6-4 and TRBJ2-2, with TRBD1 matching over 8 bases. The CDR3 spans 15 residues. The germline gives CDR1 MRHNA, CDR2 SNTAGT. Trimming removed 2 bases from V and 6 bases from J; junction bases left unmatched: 5. The CDR3 DNA sequence: TGTGCCAGCAGTGACGGACAGGGTTTGTCCGGGGAGCTGTTTTTT. Encoded protein: CASSDGQGLSGELFF.

The gene calls are TRBV10-3 and TRBJ1-1; the D is unclear. Trimming removed 0 bases from V and 3 bases from J, with 8 bases in between. The CDR3 is 14 amino acids. Germline CDR1 reads ENHRY; CDR2 reads SYGVKD. Written as DNA, the CDR3 is TGTGCCATCAGTGAGTCGAAGAGGCACACTGAAGCTTTCTTT. Encoded protein: CAISESKRHTEAFF.

This clone was seen repeatedly, ten times or more. The rearrangement uses TRBV19 and TRBJ2-5, with a weak D call TRBD2 (5 bases). The V end lost 3 bases, the J end lost 4 bases, and 12 bases lay between the germline ends. The germline V gene encodes CDR1 LNHDA and CDR2 SQIVND (reference sequence). CDR3 length: 14 amino acids. The CDR3 DNA follows: TGTGCCAGTAGTATGTCGGGGTCGGGAGAGACCCAGTACTTC. Protein sequence: CASSMSGSGETQYF.

The chain recombines TRBV6-2 or TRBV6-3 with TRBJ2-1; TRBD1 aligns across 9 bases. From germline, CDR1 is MNHEY and CDR2 SVGEGT. V was clipped by 6 bases and J by 4 bases; unmatched bases: 7. The CDR3 spans 15 residues. CDR3 DNA: TGTGCCAGCAGCTCTCCGGGACAGGGTTACAATGAGCAGTTCTTC. Protein: CASSSPGQGYNEQFF.

This chain links TRBV2 with TRBJ1-1; D is unresolved. Trimming cost V 4 bases and J 3 bases, with 12 bases left between them. The CDR3 runs 14 residues. The germline CDR1 and CDR2 sequences are SNHLY and FYNNEI. For the CDR3, the DNA is TGTGCCAGCAGTGTGCGTCTTTCGGACACTGAAGCTTTCTTT. Amino acid sequence: CASSVRLSDTEAFF.

The chain is built from TRBV19 and TRBJ1-1; the match to TRBD1 covers 9 bases. The CDR3 totals 15 residues. Germline assignment: CDR1 LNHDA and CDR2 SQIVND (reference sequence). Unmatched junction bases numbered 6, after V lost 4 bases and J lost 3 bases. The CDR3 protein is CASSTIQGAYTEAFF. The CDR3 DNA is TGTGCCAGTAGTACAATACAGGGGGCGTACACTGAAGCTTTCTTT.

This chain joins TRBV2 and TRBJ2-2; TRBD1 agrees at 10 bases. With 7 bases clipped from V and 2 bases from J, the junction kept 10 bases outside the gene matches. Germline V CDR1 and CDR2: SNHLY, FYNNEI. This CDR3 contains 17 residues. In DNA form, the CDR3 reads TGTGCCAGCAACGGAATGGGACAGGGGAAAAACACCGGGGAGCTGTTTTTT. Translating gives CASNGMGQGKNTGELFF.

This clone was seen only once. The rearrangement links TRBV9 to TRBJ1-3; maybe TRBD1 (6 bases). Germline V CDR1 and CDR2: SGDLS, YYNGEE. This CDR3 region has 14 residues. V was pared by 9 bases and J by 3 bases, with 16 bases between. Written as DNA, the CDR3 is TGTGCCACCGGACGGGGGGCGTTTGGAAACACCATATATTTT. It encodes CATGRGAFGNTIYF.

This clone has just a few counts. V usage is TRBV23-1 and J usage is TRBJ2-2; D possibly corresponds to TRBD2 (6 bases). TRBV23-1 qualifies as an ORF whose function is uncertain. CDR3 length: 16 residues. The V gene lost 5 bases and the J gene lost 6 bases, with 19 bases spanning the gap. CDR3 protein: CASSYRGQGGAGELFF. Written as DNA, the CDR3 is TGCGCCAGCAGTTACCGTGGGCAGGGAGGCGCCGGGGAGCTGTTTTTT.

This clone is a singleton in its sample. The chain recombines TRBV3-1 (or the pseudogene TRBV3-2) with TRBJ1-4; D is possibly TRBD1 (5 bases). V gave up 10 bases and J gave up 8 bases, with 14 bases separating them. The germline CDR1 and CDR2 sequences are LGHDT and YNNKEL (reference sequence). The CDR3 runs 12 residues. DNA for the CDR3: TGTGCCACCATGGACACGCGGGAAAAACTGTTTTTT. Encoded protein: CATMDTREKLFF.